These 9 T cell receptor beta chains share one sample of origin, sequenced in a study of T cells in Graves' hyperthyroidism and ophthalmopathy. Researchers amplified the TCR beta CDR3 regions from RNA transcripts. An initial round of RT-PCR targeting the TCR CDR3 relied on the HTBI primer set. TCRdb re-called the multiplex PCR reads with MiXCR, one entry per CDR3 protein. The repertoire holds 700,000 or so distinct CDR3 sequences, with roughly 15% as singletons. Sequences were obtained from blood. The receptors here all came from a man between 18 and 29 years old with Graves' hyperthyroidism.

CDR3 region: CAIREGQGASYEQYF. In DNA, the CDR3 is TGTGCCATCAGAGAGGGACAGGGAGCCTCCTACGAGCAGTACTTC. V and J are TRBV10-3 and TRBJ2-7; 9 nucleotides line up with TRBD1. Trimming removed 6 bases from V and 0 bases from J; junction bases left unmatched: 6. The CDR3 spans 15 residues. In germline, CDR1 is ENHRY, CDR2 SYGVKD.

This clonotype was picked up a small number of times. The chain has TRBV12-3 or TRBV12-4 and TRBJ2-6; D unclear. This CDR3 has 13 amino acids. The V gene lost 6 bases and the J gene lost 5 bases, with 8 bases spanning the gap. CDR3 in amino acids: CASRHRRANVLTF. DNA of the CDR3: TGTGCCAGCAGGCACCGGAGGGCCAACGTCCTGACTTTC.

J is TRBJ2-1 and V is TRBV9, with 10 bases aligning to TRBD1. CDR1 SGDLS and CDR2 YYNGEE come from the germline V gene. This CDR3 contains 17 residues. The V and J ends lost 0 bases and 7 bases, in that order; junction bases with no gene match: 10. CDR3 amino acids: CASSVAVWDRGRNEQFF. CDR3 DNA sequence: TGTGCCAGCAGCGTAGCCGTTTGGGACAGGGGTCGAAATGAGCAGTTCTTC.

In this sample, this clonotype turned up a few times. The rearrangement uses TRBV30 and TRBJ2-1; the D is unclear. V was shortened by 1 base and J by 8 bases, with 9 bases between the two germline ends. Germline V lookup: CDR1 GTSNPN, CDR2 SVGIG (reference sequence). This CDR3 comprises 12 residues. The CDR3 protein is CAWSEDLDEQFF. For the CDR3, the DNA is TGTGCCTGGAGTGAAGACTTAGATGAGCAGTTCTTC.

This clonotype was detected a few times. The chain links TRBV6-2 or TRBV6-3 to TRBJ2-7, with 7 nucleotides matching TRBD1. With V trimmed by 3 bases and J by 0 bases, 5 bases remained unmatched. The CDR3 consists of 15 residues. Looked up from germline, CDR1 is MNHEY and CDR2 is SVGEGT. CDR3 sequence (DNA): TGTGCCAGCAGTTATTCGGGACAGTACTCCTACGAGCAGTACTTC. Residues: CASSYSGQYSYEQYF.

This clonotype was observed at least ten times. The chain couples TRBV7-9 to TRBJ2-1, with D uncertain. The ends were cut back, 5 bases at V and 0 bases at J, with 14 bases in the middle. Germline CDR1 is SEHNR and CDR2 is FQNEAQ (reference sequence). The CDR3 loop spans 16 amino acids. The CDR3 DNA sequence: TGTGCCAGCAGCCCCCTTGGCATATCCTCCTACAATGAGCAGTTCTTC. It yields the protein CASSPLGISSYNEQFF.

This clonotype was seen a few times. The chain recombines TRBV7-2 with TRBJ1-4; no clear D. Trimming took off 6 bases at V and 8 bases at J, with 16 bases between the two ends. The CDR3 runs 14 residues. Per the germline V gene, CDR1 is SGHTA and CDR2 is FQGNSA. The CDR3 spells CASSPRKEREKLFF. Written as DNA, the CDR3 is TGTGCCAGCAGTCCTCGTAAGGAGCGGGAAAAACTGTTTTTT. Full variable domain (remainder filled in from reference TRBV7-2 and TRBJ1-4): GAGVSQSPSNKVTEKGKDVELRCDPISGHTALYWYRQSLGQGLEFLIYFQGNSAPDKSGLPSDRFSAERTGGSVSTLTIQRTQQEDSAVYLCASSPRKEREKLFFGSGTQLSVL.

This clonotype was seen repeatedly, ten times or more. CDR3 coding DNA: TGTGCCAGCAGTCCAGGGGAGGCGGGCACTGAAGCTTTCTTT. Encoded protein: CASSPGEAGTEAFF. The rearrangement joins TRBV2 to TRBJ1-1, with D possibly matching TRBD1 (6 bases). Germline V gene data show CDR1 as SNHLY and CDR2 as FYNNEI. The CDR3 spans 14 residues. V was shortened by 5 bases and J by 4 bases, with 14 bases between the two germline ends.

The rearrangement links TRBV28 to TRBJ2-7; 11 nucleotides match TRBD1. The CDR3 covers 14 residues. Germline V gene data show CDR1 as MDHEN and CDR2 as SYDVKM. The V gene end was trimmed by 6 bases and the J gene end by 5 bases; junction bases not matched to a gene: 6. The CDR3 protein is CASSRGTGGNEQYF. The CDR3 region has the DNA TGTGCCAGCAGCCGAGGGACAGGGGGTAACGAGCAGTACTTC. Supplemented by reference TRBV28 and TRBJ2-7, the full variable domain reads DVKVTQSSRYLVKRTGEKVFLECVQDMDHENMFWYRQDPGLGLRLIYFSYDVKMKEKGDIPEGYSVSREKKERFSLILESASTNQTSMYLCASSRGTGGNEQYFGPGTRLTVT.